This TCR beta chain came from a study of shared clonotypes between healthy human individuals. In the source study's methods: From ImmunoSEQ came sequences covering only the junction and carrying no quality scores, so filtering differed. Assay used: immunoSEQ multiplex PCR; TCRdb lists only in-frame clones, some missing. D and trimming come from the DNA, and the V and J calls and clone size come from that table. The profile shows 2 million or so clones, about 95% of them singletons. This CDR3 has 14 residues. CDR1 and CDR2 (germline): MNHEY, SVGAGI. Losses at the gene ends were 0 bases for V and 5 bases for J; bases not matched to a gene: 4. Findings and limits, study-wide: Only blood was sampled; tissue repertoires likely differ.

The naive CD8 subset, CD45RO-negative cells positively selected for CCR7, excluded terminally differentiated effector memory CD45RA+ cells. As concerns this clone: Antigen specificity is unknown.

The sequencing input was naive CD8+ T cells sorted from blood. The rearrangement uses TRBV6-5 and TRBJ2-7, with 7 nucleotides matching TRBD1. The source of this sequence is a man in his late teens or twenties in good health. DNA of the CDR3: TGTGCCAGCAGTTACTCACAGGGGTACCACGAGCAGTACTTC. Amino acids: CASSYSQGYHEQYF.